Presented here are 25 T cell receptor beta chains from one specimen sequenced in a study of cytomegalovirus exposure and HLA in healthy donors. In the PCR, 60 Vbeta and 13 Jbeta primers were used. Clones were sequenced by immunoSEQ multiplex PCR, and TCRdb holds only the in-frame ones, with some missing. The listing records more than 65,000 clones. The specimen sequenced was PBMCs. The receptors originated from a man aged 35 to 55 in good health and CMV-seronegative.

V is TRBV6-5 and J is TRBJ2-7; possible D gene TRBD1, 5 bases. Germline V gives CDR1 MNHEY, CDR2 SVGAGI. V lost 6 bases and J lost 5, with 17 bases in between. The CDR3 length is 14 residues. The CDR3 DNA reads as TGTGCCAGCAGCCCACAAAGAAGGGGTAACGAGCAGTACTTC. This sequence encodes CASSPQRRGNEQYF.

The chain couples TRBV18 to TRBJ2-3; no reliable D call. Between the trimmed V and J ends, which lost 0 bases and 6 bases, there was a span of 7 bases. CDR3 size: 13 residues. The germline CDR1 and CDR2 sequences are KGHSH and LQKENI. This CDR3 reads CASSPPSEDTQYF. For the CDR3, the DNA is TGTGCCAGCTCACCACCGAGCGAGGATACGCAGTATTTT. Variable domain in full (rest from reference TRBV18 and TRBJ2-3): NAGVMQNPRHLVRRRGQEARLRCSPMKGHSHVYWYRQLPEEGLKFMVYLQKENIIDESGMPKERFSAEFPKEGPSILRIQQVVRGDSAAYFCASSPPSEDTQYFGPGTRLTVL.

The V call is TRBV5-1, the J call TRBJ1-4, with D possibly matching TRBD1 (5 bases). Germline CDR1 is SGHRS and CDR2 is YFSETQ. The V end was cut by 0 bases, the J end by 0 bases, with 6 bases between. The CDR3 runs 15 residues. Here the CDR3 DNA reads TGCGCCAGCAGCTTGGCGGGGGCAACTAATGAAAAACTGTTTTTT. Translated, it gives CASSLAGATNEKLFF.

Here the CDR3 DNA reads TGCGCCAGCAGCACCAGACAGGGGGCGGTCAATGAGCAGTTCTTC. Protein sequence: CASSTRQGAVNEQFF. The V and J genes are TRBV5-1 and TRBJ2-1, with 10 bases fitting TRBD1. V trimming: 4 bases; J trimming: 6 bases; junction bases outside the gene matches: 7. The CDR3 sequence is 15 residues long. Germline V gene sequence: CDR1 SGHRS, CDR2 YFSETQ.

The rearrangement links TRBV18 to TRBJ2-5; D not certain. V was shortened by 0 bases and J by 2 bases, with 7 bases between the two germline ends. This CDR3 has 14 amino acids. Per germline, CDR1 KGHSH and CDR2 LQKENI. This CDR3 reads CASSPPERQETQYF. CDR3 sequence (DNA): TGTGCCAGCTCACCACCAGAGAGACAAGAGACCCAGTACTTC.

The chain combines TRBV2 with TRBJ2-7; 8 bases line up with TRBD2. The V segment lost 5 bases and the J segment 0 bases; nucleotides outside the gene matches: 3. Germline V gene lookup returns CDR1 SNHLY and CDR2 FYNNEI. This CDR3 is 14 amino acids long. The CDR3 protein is CASSLAGSSYEQYF. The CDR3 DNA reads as TGTGCCAGCAGTTTAGCGGGGTCCTCCTACGAGCAGTACTTC.

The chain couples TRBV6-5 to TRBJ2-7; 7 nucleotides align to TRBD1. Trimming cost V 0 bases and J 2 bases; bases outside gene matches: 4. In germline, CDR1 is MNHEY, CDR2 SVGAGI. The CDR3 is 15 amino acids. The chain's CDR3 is CASSYSKQGAYEQYF. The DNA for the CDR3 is TGTGCCAGCAGTTACTCGAAGCAGGGGGCCTACGAGCAGTACTTC.

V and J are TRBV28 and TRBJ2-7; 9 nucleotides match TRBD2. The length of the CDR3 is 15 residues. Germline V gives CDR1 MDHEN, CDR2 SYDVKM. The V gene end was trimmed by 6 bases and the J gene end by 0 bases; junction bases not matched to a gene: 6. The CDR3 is CASRSGTSSSYEQYF. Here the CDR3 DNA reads TGTGCCAGCAGGTCCGGGACTAGCAGCTCCTACGAGCAGTACTTC. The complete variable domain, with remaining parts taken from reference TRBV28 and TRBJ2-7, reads DVKVTQSSRYLVKRTGEKVFLECVQDMDHENMFWYRQDPGLGLRLIYFSYDVKMKEKGDIPEGYSVSREKKERFSLILESASTNQTSMYLCASRSGTSSSYEQYFGPGTRLTVT.

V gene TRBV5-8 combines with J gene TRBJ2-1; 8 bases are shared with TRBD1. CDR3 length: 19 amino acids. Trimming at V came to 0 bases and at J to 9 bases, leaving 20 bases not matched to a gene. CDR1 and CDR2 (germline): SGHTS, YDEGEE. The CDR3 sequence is CASSLAPTTGATLAFEQFF. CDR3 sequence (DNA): TGTGCCAGCAGCTTGGCCCCAACGACAGGGGCGACTTTAGCCTTTGAGCAGTTCTTC. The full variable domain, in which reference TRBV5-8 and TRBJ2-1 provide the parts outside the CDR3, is EAGVTQSPTHLIKTRGQQATLRCSPISGHTSVYWYQQALGLGLQFLLWYDEGEERNRGNFPPRFSGRQFPNYSSELNVNALELEDSALYLCASSLAPTTGATLAFEQFFGPGTRLTVL.

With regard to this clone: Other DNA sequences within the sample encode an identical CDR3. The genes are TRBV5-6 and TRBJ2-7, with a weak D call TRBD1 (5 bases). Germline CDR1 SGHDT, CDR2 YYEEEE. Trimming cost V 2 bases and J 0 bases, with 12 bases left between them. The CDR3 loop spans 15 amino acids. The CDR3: CASSLEWTSSYEQYF. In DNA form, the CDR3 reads TGTGCCAGCAGCTTAGAATGGACATCCTCCTACGAGCAGTACTTC.

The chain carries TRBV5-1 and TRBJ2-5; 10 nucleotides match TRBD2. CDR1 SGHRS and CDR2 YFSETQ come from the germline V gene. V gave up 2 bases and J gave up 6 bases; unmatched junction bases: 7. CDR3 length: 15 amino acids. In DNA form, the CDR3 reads TGCGCCAGCAGCTTATCTAGCGGGGGCCCTCAGACCCAGTACTTC. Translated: CASSLSSGGPQTQYF. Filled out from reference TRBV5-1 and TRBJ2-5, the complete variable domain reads KAGVTQTPRYLIKTRGQQVTLSCSPISGHRSVSWYQQTPGQGLQFLFEYFSETQRNKGNFPGRFSGRQFSNSRSEMNVSTLELGDSALYLCASSLSSGGPQTQYFGPGTRLLVL.

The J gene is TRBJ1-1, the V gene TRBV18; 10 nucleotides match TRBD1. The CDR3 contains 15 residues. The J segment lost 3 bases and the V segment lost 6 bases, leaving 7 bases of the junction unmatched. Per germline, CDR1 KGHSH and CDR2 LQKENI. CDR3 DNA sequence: TGTGCCAGCTCCCGACAGGGGGCGGAGGACACTGAAGCTTTCTTT. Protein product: CASSRQGAEDTEAFF.

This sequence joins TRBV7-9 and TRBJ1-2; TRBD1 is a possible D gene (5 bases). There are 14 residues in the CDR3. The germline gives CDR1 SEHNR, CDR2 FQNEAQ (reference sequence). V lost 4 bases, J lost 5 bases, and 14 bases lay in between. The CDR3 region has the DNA TGTGCCAGCAGCTCCTCTACAAGGGGTTATGGCTACACCTTC. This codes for CASSSSTRGYGYTF.

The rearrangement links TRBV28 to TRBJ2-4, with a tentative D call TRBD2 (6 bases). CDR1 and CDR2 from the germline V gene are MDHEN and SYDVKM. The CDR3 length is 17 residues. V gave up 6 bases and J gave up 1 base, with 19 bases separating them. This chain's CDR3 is CASSPIGGSLAKNIQYF. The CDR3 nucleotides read TGTGCCAGCAGCCCTATCGGGGGATCCTTGGCCAAAAACATTCAGTACTTC.

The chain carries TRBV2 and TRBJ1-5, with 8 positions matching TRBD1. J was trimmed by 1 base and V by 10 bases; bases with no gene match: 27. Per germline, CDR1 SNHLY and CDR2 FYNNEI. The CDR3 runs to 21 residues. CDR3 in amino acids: CATGGVVGAGGEGNSNQPQHF. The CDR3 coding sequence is TGTGCCACCGGGGGAGTGGTCGGGGCAGGGGGCGAAGGTAACAGCAATCAGCCCCAGCATTTT. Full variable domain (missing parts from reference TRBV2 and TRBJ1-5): EPEVTQTPSHQVTQMGQEVILRCVPISNHLYFYWYRQILGQKVEFLVSFYNNEISEKSEIFDDQFSVERPDGSNFTLKIRSTKLEDSAMYFCATGGVVGAGGEGNSNQPQHFGDGTRLSIL.

The CDR3 loop reads CASSEGRERKAFF. In DNA form, the CDR3 reads TGTGCCAGCAGTGAAGGTCGGGAGCGGAAAGCTTTCTTT. This chain joins TRBV2 and TRBJ1-1; no clear D gene. The germline V gene encodes CDR1 SNHLY and CDR2 FYNNEI. The CDR3 runs to 13 residues. The V end was cut by 1 base, the J end by 9 bases, with 12 bases between.

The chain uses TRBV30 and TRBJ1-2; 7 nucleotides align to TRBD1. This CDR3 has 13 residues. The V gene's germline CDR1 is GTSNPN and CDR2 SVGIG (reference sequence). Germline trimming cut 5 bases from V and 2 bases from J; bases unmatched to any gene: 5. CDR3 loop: CAWHRGSNYGYTF. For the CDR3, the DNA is TGTGCCTGGCACAGGGGCTCCAACTATGGCTACACCTTC.

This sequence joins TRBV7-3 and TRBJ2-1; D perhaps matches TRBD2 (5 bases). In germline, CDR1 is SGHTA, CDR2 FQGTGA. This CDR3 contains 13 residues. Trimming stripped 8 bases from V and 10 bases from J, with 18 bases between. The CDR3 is CASGQSREDEQFF. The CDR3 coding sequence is TGTGCCAGCGGGCAATCCCGGGAAGACGAGCAGTTCTTC.

CDR3 coding DNA: TGTGCCTGGAGTGGCGGGAATCAGCCCCAGCATTTT. This translates into CAWSGGNQPQHF. The chain uses TRBV30 and TRBJ1-5; no clear D gene. From germline, CDR1 is GTSNPN and CDR2 SVGIG (reference sequence). There are 12 residues in the CDR3. The V end was cut by 1 base, the J end by 4 bases, with 5 bases between.

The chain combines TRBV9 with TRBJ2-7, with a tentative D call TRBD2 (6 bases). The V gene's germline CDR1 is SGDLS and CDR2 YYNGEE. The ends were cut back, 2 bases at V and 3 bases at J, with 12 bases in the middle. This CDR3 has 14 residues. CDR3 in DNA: TGTGCCAGCAGCGTGGGGACTTCGTACTACGAGCAGTACTTC. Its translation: CASSVGTSYYEQYF.

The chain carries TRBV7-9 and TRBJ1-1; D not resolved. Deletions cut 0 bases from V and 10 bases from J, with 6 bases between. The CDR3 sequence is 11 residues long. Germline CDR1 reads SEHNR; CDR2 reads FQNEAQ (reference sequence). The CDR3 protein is CASSLAQVAFF. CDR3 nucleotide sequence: TGTGCCAGCAGCTTAGCGCAGGTAGCTTTCTTT. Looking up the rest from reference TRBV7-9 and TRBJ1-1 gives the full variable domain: DTGVSQNPRHKITKRGQNVTFRCDPISEHNRLYWYRQTLGQGPEFLTYFQNEAQLEKSRLLSDRFSAERPKGSFSTLEIQRTEQGDSAMYLCASSLAQVAFFGQGTRLTVV.

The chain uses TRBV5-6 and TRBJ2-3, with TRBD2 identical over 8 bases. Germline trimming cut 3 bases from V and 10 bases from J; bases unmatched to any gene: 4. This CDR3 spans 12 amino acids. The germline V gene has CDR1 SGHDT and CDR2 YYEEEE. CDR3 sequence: CASSSGGFAQYF. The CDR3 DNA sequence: TGTGCCAGCAGCTCGGGGGGGTTCGCGCAGTATTTT.

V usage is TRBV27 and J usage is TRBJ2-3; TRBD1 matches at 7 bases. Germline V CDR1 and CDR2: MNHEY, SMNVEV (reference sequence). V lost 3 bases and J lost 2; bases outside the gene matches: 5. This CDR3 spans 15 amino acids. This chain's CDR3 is CASSFVGTATDTQYF. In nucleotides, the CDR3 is TGTGCCAGCAGTTTCGTAGGGACAGCCACAGATACGCAGTATTTT.

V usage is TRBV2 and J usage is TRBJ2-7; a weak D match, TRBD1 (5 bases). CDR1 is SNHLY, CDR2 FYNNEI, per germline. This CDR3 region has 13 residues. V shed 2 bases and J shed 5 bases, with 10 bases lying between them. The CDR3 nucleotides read TGTGCCAGCAGTGAAAAGGGGTTCGACGAGCAGTACTTC. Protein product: CASSEKGFDEQYF. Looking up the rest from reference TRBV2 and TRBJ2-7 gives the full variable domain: EPEVTQTPSHQVTQMGQEVILRCVPISNHLYFYWYRQILGQKVEFLVSFYNNEISEKSEIFDDQFSVERPDGSNFTLKIRSTKLEDSAMYFCASSEKGFDEQYFGPGTRLTVT.

CDR3 bases: TGTGCCAGCAGCTCCGGGACAGGAAATGAAGCTTTCTTT. Protein: CASSSGTGNEAFF. J is TRBJ1-1 and V is TRBV11-2; 8 nucleotides align to TRBD1. The CDR3 runs to 13 residues. Germline V gene lookup returns CDR1 SGHAT and CDR2 FQNNGV. The V segment lost 4 bases and the J segment 7 bases; nucleotides outside the gene matches: 5.